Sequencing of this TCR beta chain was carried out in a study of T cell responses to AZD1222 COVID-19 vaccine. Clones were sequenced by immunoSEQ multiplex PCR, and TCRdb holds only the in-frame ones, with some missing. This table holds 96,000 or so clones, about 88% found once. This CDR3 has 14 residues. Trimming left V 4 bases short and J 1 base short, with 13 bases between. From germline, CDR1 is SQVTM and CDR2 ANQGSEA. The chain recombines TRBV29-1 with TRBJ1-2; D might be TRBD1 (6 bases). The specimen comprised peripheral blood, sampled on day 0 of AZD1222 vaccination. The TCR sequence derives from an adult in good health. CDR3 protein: CSVVPGADNYGYTF. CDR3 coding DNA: TGCAGCGTTGTGCCGGGGGCTGATAACTATGGCTACACCTTC.